The sample holds one count of the clone carrying this TCR beta chain. Its matching antigen is unknown. The CDR3 is 18 residues long. V shed 2 bases and J shed 2 bases, with 16 bases lying between them. The germline gives CDR1 SGHTA, CDR2 FQGNSA. This sample was included in a study of post-analysis software for immune sequencing data. Findings and caveats of the study: Compared with controls, patients showed significantly lower normalized Chao1 diversity. Five or six TRBV segments appeared more often in patients than in controls, and TRBV5-6, TRBV5-1 and TRBV20-1 were among these. Under F measure analysis, samples from one preparation batch co-clustered strongly.

Tagging with unique molecular identifiers was a feature of the TCR beta cDNA libraries. From approximately 1 to 10 million T cells, around 500,000 cDNA molecules were obtained. A single record per CDR3 protein comes from TCRdb applying MiXCR to the PCR reads. The sample contains roughly 600,000 distinct CDR3 sequences, around 40% of which appear only once. The sequence was obtained from a girl between 10 and 17 years old with multiple sclerosis. Sequenced input: blood. This chain links TRBV7-2 with TRBJ2-6; the D is unclear. The CDR3, as DNA: TGTGCCAGCAGCTTAAGGGCCGCGCCCCTAACTGGGGCCAACGTCCTGACTTTC. Translated, it gives CASSLRAAPLTGANVLTF.